The 14 T cell receptor beta chains below come from one sample, sequenced in a study of blood T cell repertoires in COVID-19. Profiling relied on immunoSEQ multiplex PCR, and the TCRdb table lists in-frame clones only, not all of them. The sample contains some 64,000 clones, approximately 80% of which appear only once. Sample: peripheral blood. Source of these receptors: a man between 60 and 75 years old with COVID-19, enrolled during active disease.

This chain joins TRBV18 and TRBJ2-3; 12 nucleotides line up with TRBD2. CDR1 and CDR2 from the germline V gene are KGHSH and LQKENI. With V trimmed by 3 bases and J by 5 bases, 6 bases remained unmatched. This CDR3 has 16 residues. CDR3 in DNA: TGTGCCAGCTCACCGCCTAGCGGGAGGGCTTTAGATACGCAGTATTTT. The encoded protein is CASSPPSGRALDTQYF.

The V gene is TRBV4-2, the J gene TRBJ2-7, with 11 positions matching TRBD2. Looked up from germline, CDR1 is LGHNA and CDR2 is YNFKEQ. V trimming: 1 base; J trimming: 4 bases; junction bases outside the gene matches: 6. This CDR3 contains 16 residues. CDR3 nucleotide sequence: TGTGCCAGCAGCCAAGCAACTAGCGGGAGAGTTTACGAGCAGTACTTC. Protein: CASSQATSGRVYEQYF.

In DNA, the CDR3 is TGTGCCAGCAGTTTGAGAATTGGTCAGCCCCAGCATTTT. It translates to CASSLRIGQPQHF. This chain links TRBV12-3 or TRBV12-4 with TRBJ1-5, with no clear D. The CDR3 extends over 13 amino acids. V lost 3 bases and J lost 6, with 9 bases in between.

The V call is TRBV7-2, the J call TRBJ2-5, with a possible D match to TRBD2 (6 bases). Germline CDR1 reads SGHTA; CDR2 reads FQGNSA. This CDR3 spans 16 amino acids. Trimming removed 1 base from V and 2 bases from J, with 14 bases in between. In nucleotides, the CDR3 is TGTGCCAGCAGCTTAGATTGGACCCGGGGGCAAGAGACCCAGTACTTC. Encoded protein: CASSLDWTRGQETQYF.

This clone occurred a few times. V and J are TRBV24-1 and TRBJ2-2; D remains unclear. The germline CDR1 and CDR2 sequences are KGHDR and SFDVKD. The germline V and J ends were trimmed by 1 base and 7 bases, with 12 bases remaining between them. This CDR3 contains 15 residues. CDR3 amino acids: CATSDLAETVGELFF. Here the CDR3 DNA reads TGTGCCACCAGTGATTTAGCCGAAACGGTCGGGGAGCTGTTTTTT.

The gene calls are TRBV7-9 and TRBJ1-5; D is possibly TRBD1 (6 bases). CDR3 length equals 15 residues. V lost 0 bases to trimming and J lost 2 bases, with 8 bases between them. Germline V gene lookup returns CDR1 SEHNR and CDR2 FQNEAQ (reference sequence). The chain's CDR3 is CASSLAWTGNQPQHF. The CDR3 DNA follows: TGTGCCAGCAGCTTAGCCTGGACAGGCAATCAGCCCCAGCATTTT.

This chain links TRBV6-1 with TRBJ1-5; unclear D gene. The CDR3 contains 13 residues. CDR1 is MNHNS and CDR2 is SASEGT in the germline V gene. V was clipped by 1 base and J by 8 bases, with 9 bases between them. The CDR3 nucleotides are TGTGCCAGCAGTGAAGGAAACCAGAAGCCCCAGCATTTT. Residues: CASSEGNQKPQHF.

Here the CDR3 DNA reads TGTGCCATCAGTGAGTCGACGGGACAGACCTACGAGCAGTACTTC. It yields the protein CAISESTGQTYEQYF. The genes are TRBV10-3 and TRBJ2-7, with 7 bases fitting TRBD1. The CDR3 contains 15 residues. Germline assignment: CDR1 ENHRY and CDR2 SYGVKD. V lost 0 bases and J lost 2; bases outside the gene matches: 4.

This chain links TRBV28 with TRBJ2-3, with D possibly being TRBD1 (5 bases). Trimming took 3 bases from V and 2 from J, leaving 9 bases between them. Per the germline V gene, CDR1 is MDHEN and CDR2 is SYDVKM. The CDR3 consists of 14 residues. The CDR3 nucleotides are TGTGCCAGCAGTTTCAGGGCTAACACAGATACGCAGTATTTT. It encodes CASSFRANTDTQYF.

The chain has TRBV10-3 and TRBJ1-4, with D maybe TRBD1 (5 bases). The germline V gene encodes CDR1 ENHRY and CDR2 SYGVKD. Trimming stripped 10 bases from V and 10 bases from J, with 13 bases between. The CDR3 has 11 amino acids. In nucleotides, the CDR3 is TGTGCCACCTTAACAGGAAGAAAACTGTTTTTT. It codes for CATLTGRKLFF.

This clone came up once. The J gene is TRBJ2-7, the V gene TRBV2; possible D gene TRBD1, 5 bases. Trimming removed 4 bases from V and 5 bases from J, with 9 bases in between. CDR1 is SNHLY and CDR2 is FYNNEI in the germline V gene. The CDR3 loop spans 12 amino acids. The CDR3 protein is CASSAQGHEQYF. The CDR3 DNA reads as TGTGCCAGCAGTGCCCAGGGTCACGAGCAGTACTTC.

The chain joins TRBV5-5 to TRBJ2-7; weak D call: TRBD2 (6 bases). The CDR3 is 15 amino acids. The ends were cut back, 10 bases at V and 0 bases at J, with 20 bases in the middle. Germline CDR1 is SGHKS and CDR2 is YYEKEE (reference sequence). CDR3 in DNA: TGTGCCGGCGGTCCAGGGACTGCTCTCTCCTACGAGCAGTACTTC. It is translated as CAGGPGTALSYEQYF. The full variable domain, with the rest looked up from reference TRBV5-5 and TRBJ2-7, is DAGVTQSPTHLIKTRGQQVTLRCSPISGHKSVSWYQQVLGQGPQFIFQYYEKEERGRGNFPDRFSARQFPNYSSELNVNALLLGDSALYLCAGGPGTALSYEQYFGPGTRLTVT.

V gene TRBV6-6 combines with J gene TRBJ2-5; 7 nucleotides match TRBD1. The CDR3 runs to 12 residues. V trimming: 5 bases; J trimming: 4 bases; junction bases outside the gene matches: 1. Germline V gives CDR1 MNHNY, CDR2 SVGAGI (reference sequence). The chain's CDR3 is CASSTGAETQYF. The CDR3 DNA follows: TGTGCCAGCAGTACAGGGGCAGAGACCCAGTACTTC.

The rearrangement joins TRBV19 to TRBJ2-7; possibly TRBD2 for D (6 bases). Germline CDR1 reads LNHDA; CDR2 reads SQIVND (reference sequence). The CDR3 is 14 residues long. Between the trimmed V and J ends, which lost 7 bases and 6 bases, there was a span of 19 bases. The CDR3 is CASNPGTYSGEQYF. DNA of the CDR3: TGTGCCAGTAACCCCGGGACTTACTCGGGCGAGCAGTACTTC.